What follows are 7 T cell receptor beta chains derived from one specimen sequenced in a study of blood T cell repertoires in COVID-19. Only in-frame clones appear in the TCRdb table, and some are missing; sequencing was by immunoSEQ multiplex PCR. The data show tens of thousands of clones, with 88% seen just once and 3.5% to 4.5% held by the top ten. The material sequenced was peripheral blood. The origin of the receptors is a middle-aged man with active COVID-19.

The sample holds one count of this clone. The J gene is TRBJ1-1, the V gene TRBV30; D is unclear. V was shortened by 1 base and J by 5 bases, with 5 bases between the two germline ends. This CDR3 has 11 amino acids. In germline, CDR1 is GTSNPN, CDR2 SVGIG (reference sequence). The CDR3 loop is CAWSDRTEAFF. The DNA for the CDR3 is TGTGCCTGGAGTGATCGGACTGAAGCTTTCTTT.

The CDR3 sequence is CASSSSRRETQYF. The CDR3 DNA follows: TGTGCCAGCAGCTCGAGTCGGCGGGAGACCCAGTACTTC. This chain links TRBV12-1 with TRBJ2-5; the DNA was not compared with TRBD2, the D call given in the table. TRBV12-1 is classified as a pseudogene. The CDR3 runs 13 residues.

V gene TRBV10-3 combines with J gene TRBJ1-2; D unclear. CDR1 is ENHRY and CDR2 is SYGVKD in the germline V gene. This CDR3 spans 14 amino acids. Trimming took off 0 bases at V and 5 bases at J, with 10 bases between the two ends. The CDR3 loop is CAISESLGKYGYTF. The CDR3 nucleotides read TGTGCCATCAGTGAGTCGCTAGGCAAATATGGCTACACCTTC.

The chain is built from TRBV6-5 and TRBJ1-2; D is undetermined. Germline CDR1 MNHEY, CDR2 SVGAGI. This CDR3 comprises 12 residues. The V end was cut by 6 bases, the J end by 6 bases, with 11 bases between. The CDR3: CASSNWGDGYTF. The CDR3 DNA reads TGTGCCAGCAGCAATTGGGGAGATGGCTACACCTTC.

This clone was seen a few times. The genes are TRBV7-9 and TRBJ2-7; D unclear. The V and J ends lost 5 bases and 6 bases respectively, with 11 bases between them. This CDR3 comprises 12 residues. Germline loops: CDR1 SEHNR, CDR2 FQNEAQ (reference sequence). The CDR3 DNA reads TGTGCCAGCAGCAAGTTTAGCCGCGAGCAGTACTTC. As protein: CASSKFSREQYF.

V gene TRBV4-2 combines with J gene TRBJ1-5; 7 bases match TRBD1. Germline trimming cut 1 base from V and 5 bases from J; bases unmatched to any gene: 8. Germline lookup yields CDR1 LGHNA and CDR2 YNFKEQ. The CDR3 is 16 residues long. CDR3 loop: CASSQVGTVGYQPQHF. DNA for the CDR3: TGTGCCAGCAGCCAAGTCGGGACAGTCGGGTATCAGCCCCAGCATTTT.

CDR3 sequence (DNA): TGCGCCAGCAGCTTGGATGGGACAGTCTCCTACGAGCAGTACTTC. Amino acid sequence: CASSLDGTVSYEQYF. The chain couples TRBV5-1 to TRBJ2-7; TRBD1 aligns across 7 bases. This CDR3 is 15 amino acids long. CDR1 is SGHRS, CDR2 YFSETQ, per germline. With V trimmed by 0 bases and J by 0 bases, 3 bases remained unmatched.